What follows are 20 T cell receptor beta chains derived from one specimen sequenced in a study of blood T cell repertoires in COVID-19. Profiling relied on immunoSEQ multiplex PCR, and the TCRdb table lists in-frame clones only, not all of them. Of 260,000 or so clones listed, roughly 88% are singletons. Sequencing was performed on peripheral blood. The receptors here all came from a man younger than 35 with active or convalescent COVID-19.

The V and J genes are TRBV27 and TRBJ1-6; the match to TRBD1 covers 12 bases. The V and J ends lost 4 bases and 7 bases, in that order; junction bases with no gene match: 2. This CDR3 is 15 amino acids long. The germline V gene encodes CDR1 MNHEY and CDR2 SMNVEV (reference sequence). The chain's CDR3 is CASSSGTGGNSPLHF. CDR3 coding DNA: TGTGCCAGCAGTTCTGGGACAGGGGGCAATTCACCCCTCCACTTT.

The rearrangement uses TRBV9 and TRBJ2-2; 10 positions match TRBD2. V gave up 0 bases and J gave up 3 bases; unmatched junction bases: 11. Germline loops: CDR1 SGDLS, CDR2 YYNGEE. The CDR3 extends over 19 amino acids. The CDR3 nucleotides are TGTGCCAGCAGCGTAGAGTCTAGCGGGGGCCTAGGGGACACCGGGGAGCTGTTTTTT. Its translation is CASSVESSGGLGDTGELFF.

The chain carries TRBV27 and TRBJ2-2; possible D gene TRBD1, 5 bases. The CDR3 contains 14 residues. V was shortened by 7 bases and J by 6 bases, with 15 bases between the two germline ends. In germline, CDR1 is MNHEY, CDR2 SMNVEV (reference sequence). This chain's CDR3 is CASNSVPGSGELFF. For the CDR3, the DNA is TGTGCCAGCAATTCTGTCCCAGGGTCCGGGGAGCTGTTTTTT.

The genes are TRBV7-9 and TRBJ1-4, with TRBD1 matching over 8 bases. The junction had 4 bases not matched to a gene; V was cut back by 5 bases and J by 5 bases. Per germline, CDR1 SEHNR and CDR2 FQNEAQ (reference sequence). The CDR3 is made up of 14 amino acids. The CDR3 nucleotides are TGTGCCAGCAGCGGGAGGACAGGGAATGAAAAACTGTTTTTT. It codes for CASSGRTGNEKLFF. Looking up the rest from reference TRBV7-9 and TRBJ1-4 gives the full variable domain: DTGVSQNPRHKITKRGQNVTFRCDPISEHNRLYWYRQTLGQGPEFLTYFQNEAQLEKSRLLSDRFSAERPKGSFSTLEIQRTEQGDSAMYLCASSGRTGNEKLFFGSGTQLSVL.

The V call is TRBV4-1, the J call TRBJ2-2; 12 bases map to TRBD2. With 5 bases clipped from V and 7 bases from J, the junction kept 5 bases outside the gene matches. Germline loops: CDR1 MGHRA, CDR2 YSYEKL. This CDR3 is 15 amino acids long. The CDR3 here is CASSGLAGIGGELFF. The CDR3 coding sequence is TGCGCCAGCAGCGGACTAGCGGGGATTGGCGGGGAGCTGTTTTTT.

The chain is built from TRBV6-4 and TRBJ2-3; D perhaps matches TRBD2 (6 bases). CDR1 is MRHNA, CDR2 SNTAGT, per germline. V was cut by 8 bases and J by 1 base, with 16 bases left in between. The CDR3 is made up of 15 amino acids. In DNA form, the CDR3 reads TGTGCCAGCGGAACAGCCGGAGGGGGCACAGATACGCAGTATTTT. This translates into CASGTAGGGTDTQYF.

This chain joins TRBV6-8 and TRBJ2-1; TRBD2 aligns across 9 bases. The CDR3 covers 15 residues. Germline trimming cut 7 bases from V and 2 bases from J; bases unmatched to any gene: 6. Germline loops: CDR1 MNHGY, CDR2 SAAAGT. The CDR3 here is CASTSAGGPYNEQFF. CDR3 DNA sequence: TGTGCCAGCACCTCAGCGGGGGGCCCCTACAATGAGCAGTTCTTC.

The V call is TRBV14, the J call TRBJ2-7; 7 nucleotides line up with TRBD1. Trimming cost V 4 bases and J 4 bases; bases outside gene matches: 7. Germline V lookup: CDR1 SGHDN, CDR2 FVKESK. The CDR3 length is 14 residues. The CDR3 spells CASSRQGGVYEQYF. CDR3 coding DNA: TGTGCCAGCAGCCGACAGGGCGGCGTTTACGAGCAGTACTTC.

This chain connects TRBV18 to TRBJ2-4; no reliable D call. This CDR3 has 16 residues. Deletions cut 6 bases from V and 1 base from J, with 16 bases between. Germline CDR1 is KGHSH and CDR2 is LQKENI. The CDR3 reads CASSPPGQHAKNIQYF. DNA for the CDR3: TGTGCCAGCTCTCCTCCTGGGCAGCACGCCAAAAACATTCAGTACTTC. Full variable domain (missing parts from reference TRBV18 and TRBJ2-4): NAGVMQNPRHLVRRRGQEARLRCSPMKGHSHVYWYRQLPEEGLKFMVYLQKENIIDESGMPKERFSAEFPKEGPSILRIQQVVRGDSAAYFCASSPPGQHAKNIQYFGAGTRLSVL.

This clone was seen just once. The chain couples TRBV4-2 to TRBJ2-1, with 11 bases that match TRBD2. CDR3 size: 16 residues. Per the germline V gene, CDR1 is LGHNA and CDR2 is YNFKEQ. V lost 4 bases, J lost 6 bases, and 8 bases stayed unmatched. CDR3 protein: CASSPDGSGGANEQFF. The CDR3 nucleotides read TGTGCCAGCAGCCCCGACGGTAGCGGGGGGGCCAATGAGCAGTTCTTC.

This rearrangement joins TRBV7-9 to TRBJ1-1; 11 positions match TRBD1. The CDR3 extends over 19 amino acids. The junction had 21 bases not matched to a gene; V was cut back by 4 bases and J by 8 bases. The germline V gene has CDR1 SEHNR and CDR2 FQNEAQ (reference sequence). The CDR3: CASSSTVEWTGGFGWEAFF. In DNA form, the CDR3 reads TGTGCCAGCAGCTCAACAGTCGAGTGGACAGGGGGCTTTGGTTGGGAAGCTTTCTTT.

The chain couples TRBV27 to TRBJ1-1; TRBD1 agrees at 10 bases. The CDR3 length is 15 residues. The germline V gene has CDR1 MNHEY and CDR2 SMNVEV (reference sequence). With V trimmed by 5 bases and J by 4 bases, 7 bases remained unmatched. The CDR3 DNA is TGTGCCAGCAGTCTAAAGACAGGGGGCGTCACTGAAGCTTTCTTT. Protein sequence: CASSLKTGGVTEAFF.

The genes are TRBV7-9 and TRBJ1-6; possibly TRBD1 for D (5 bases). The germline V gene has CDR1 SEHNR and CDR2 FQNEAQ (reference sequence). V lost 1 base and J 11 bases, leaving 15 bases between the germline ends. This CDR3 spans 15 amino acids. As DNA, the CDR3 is TGTGCCAGCAGCTTAGAAGGGACTATAGGGACACCCCTCCACTTT. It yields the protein CASSLEGTIGTPLHF.

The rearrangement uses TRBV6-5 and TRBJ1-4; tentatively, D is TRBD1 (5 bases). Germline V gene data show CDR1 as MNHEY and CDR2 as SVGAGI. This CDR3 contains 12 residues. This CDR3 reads CAVGRQYEKLFF. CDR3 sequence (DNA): TGTGCTGTGGGGCGGCAGTATGAAAAACTGTTTTTT.

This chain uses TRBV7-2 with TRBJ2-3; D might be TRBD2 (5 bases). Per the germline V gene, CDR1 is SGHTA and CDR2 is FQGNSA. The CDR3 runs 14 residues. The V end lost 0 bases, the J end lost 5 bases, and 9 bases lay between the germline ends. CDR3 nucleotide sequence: TGTGCCAGCAGCTTAGCATTAGCGAGAGATACGCAGTATTTT. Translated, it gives CASSLALARDTQYF.

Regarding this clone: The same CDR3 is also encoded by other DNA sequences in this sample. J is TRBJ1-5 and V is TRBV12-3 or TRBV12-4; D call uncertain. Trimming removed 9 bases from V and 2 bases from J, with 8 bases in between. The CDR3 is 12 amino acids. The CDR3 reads CASTRGNQPQHF. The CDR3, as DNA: TGTGCCAGTACTAGAGGCAATCAGCCCCAGCATTTT.

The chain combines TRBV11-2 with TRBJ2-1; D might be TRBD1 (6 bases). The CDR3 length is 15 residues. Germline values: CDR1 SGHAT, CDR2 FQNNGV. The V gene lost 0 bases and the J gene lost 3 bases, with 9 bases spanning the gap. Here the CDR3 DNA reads TGTGCCAGCAGCTTAGAACGGACAGACTACAATGAGCAGTTCTTC. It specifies CASSLERTDYNEQFF.

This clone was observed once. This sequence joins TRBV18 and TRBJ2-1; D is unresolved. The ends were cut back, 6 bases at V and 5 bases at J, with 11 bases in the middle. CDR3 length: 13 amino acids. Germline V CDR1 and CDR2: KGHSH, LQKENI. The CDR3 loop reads CASSPQNHNEQFF. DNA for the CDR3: TGTGCCAGCTCTCCCCAAAATCACAATGAGCAGTTCTTC. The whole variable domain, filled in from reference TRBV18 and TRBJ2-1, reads NAGVMQNPRHLVRRRGQEARLRCSPMKGHSHVYWYRQLPEEGLKFMVYLQKENIIDESGMPKERFSAEFPKEGPSILRIQQVVRGDSAAYFCASSPQNHNEQFFGPGTRLTVL.

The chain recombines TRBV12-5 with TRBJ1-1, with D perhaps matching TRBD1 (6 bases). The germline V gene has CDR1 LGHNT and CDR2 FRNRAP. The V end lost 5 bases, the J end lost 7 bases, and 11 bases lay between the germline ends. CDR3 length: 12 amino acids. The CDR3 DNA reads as TGTGCTAGTGGTACCCAGGACAGTGAAGCTTTCTTT. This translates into CASGTQDSEAFF.

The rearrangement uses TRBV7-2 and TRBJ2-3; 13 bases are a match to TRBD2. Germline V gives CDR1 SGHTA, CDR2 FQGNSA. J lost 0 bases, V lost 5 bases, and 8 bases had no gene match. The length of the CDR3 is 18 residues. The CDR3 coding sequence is TGTGCCAGCAGCCCGCCCGGGACTAGCGGGACAAGCACAGATACGCAGTATTTT. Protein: CASSPPGTSGTSTDTQYF.